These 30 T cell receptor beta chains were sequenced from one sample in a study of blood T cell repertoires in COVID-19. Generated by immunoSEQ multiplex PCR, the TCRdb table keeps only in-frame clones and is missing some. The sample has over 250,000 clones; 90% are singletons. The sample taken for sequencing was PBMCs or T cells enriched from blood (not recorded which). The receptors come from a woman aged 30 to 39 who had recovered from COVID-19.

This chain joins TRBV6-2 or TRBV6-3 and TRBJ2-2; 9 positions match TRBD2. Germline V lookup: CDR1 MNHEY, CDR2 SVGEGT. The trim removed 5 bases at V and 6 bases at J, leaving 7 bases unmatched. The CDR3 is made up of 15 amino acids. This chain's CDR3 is CASSHGTSHSGELFF. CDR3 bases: TGTGCCAGCAGTCACGGGACTAGCCACTCCGGGGAGCTGTTTTTT.

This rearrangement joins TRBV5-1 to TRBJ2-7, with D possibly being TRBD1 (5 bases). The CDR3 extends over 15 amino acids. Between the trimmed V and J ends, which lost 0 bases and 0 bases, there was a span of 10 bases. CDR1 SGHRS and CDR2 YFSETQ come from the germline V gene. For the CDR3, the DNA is TGCGCCAGCAGCTTGGCCGTAGGGGTCTCCTACGAGCAGTACTTC. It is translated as CASSLAVGVSYEQYF. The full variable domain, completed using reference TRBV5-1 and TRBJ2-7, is KAGVTQTPRYLIKTRGQQVTLSCSPISGHRSVSWYQQTPGQGLQFLFEYFSETQRNKGNFPGRFSGRQFSNSRSEMNVSTLELGDSALYLCASSLAVGVSYEQYFGPGTRLTVT.

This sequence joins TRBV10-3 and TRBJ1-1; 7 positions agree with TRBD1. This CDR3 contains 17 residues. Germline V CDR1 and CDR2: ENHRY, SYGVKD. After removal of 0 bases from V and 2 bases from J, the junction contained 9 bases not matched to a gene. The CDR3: CAISESSWAGGNTEAFF. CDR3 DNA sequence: TGTGCCATCAGTGAGTCAAGTTGGGCAGGGGGTAACACTGAAGCTTTCTTT.

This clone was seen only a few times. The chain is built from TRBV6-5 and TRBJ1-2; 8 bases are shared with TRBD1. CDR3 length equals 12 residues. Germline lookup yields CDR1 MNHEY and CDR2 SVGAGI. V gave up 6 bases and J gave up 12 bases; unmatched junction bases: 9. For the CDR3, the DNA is TGTGCCAGCAGCAGCCGGACAGGGCAAAACACCTTC. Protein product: CASSSRTGQNTF.

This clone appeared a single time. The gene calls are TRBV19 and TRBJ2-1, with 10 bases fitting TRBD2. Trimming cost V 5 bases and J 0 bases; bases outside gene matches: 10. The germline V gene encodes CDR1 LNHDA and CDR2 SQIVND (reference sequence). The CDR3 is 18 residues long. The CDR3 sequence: CASSSKREGLNSYNEQFF. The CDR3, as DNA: TGTGCCAGTAGTTCTAAGCGGGAGGGCCTCAACTCCTACAATGAGCAGTTCTTC.

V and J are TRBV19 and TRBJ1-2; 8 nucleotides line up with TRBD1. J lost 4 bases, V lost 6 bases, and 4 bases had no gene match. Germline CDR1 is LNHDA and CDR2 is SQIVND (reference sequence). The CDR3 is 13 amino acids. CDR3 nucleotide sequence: TGTGCCAGTAGCCGCGGACAGGGCTATGGCTACACCTTC. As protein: CASSRGQGYGYTF.

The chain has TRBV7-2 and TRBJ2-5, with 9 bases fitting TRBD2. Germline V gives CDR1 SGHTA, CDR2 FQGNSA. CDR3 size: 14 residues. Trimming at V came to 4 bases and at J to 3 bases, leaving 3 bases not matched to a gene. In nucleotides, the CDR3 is TGTGCCAGCAGCTCGACTAGCGGCAAAGAGACCCAGTACTTC. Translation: CASSSTSGKETQYF. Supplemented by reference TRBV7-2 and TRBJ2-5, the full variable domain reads GAGVSQSPSNKVTEKGKDVELRCDPISGHTALYWYRQSLGQGLEFLIYFQGNSAPDKSGLPSDRFSAERTGGSVSTLTIQRTQQEDSAVYLCASSSTSGKETQYFGPGTRLLVL.

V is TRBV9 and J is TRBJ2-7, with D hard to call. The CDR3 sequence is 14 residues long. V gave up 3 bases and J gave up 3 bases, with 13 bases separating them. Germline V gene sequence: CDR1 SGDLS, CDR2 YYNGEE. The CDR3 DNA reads TGTGCCAGCAGCGCCACAACGAATGGCTACGAGCAGTACTTC. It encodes CASSATTNGYEQYF.

In DNA, the CDR3 is TGCGCCAGCAGCCGTTCCCTCGCCCCGGATGAGCAGTTCTTC. Its protein is CASSRSLAPDEQFF. The chain employs TRBV4-3 and TRBJ2-1; D unresolved. V was shortened by 4 bases and J by 8 bases, with 15 bases between the two germline ends. Germline loops: CDR1 LGHNA, CDR2 YSLEER. This CDR3 spans 14 amino acids.

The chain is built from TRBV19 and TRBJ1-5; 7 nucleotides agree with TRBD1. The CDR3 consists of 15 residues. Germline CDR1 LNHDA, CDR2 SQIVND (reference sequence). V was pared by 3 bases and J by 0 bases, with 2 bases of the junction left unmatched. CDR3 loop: CASSMYRGSNQPQHF. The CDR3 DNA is TGTGCCAGTAGTATGTACAGGGGTAGCAATCAGCCCCAGCATTTT.

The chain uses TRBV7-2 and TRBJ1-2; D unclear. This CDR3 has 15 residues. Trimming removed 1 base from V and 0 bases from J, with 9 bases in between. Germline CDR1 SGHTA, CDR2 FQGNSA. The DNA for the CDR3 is TGTGCCAGCAGCTTAGTTCCCGGGGCTAACTATGGCTACACCTTC. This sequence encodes CASSLVPGANYGYTF.

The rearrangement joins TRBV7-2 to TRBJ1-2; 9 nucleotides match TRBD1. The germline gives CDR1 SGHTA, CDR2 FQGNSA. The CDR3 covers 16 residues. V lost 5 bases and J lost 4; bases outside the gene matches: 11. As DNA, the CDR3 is TGTGCCAGCAGCCCTTCTACCGGGACAGGGCTCTATGGCTACACCTTC. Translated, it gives CASSPSTGTGLYGYTF.

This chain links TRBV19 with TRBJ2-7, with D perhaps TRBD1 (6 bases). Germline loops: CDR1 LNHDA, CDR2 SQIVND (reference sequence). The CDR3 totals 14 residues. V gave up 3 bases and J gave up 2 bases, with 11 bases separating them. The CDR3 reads CASSIGDTAYEQYF. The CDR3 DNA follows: TGTGCCAGTAGTATCGGGGACACTGCCTACGAGCAGTACTTC.

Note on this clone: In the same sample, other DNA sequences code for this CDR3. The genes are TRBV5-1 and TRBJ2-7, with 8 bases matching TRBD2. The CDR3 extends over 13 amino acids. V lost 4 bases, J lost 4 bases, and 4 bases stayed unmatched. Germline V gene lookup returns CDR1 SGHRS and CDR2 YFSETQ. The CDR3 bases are TGCGCCAGCAGCCCGGGACTAGGGTACGAGCAGTACTTC. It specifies CASSPGLGYEQYF.

CDR3 DNA sequence: TGTGCCAGCAGCTTAGCGCGGGGACAGTCTTGGGCCAATCAAGAGACCCAGTACTTC. Its translation is CASSLARGQSWANQETQYF. The chain uses TRBV7-9 and TRBJ2-5, with D perhaps TRBD1 (7 bases). Germline V gives CDR1 SEHNR, CDR2 FQNEAQ (reference sequence). The CDR3 totals 19 residues. With 0 bases removed from V and 2 bases from J, the gap between germline ends came to 22 bases.

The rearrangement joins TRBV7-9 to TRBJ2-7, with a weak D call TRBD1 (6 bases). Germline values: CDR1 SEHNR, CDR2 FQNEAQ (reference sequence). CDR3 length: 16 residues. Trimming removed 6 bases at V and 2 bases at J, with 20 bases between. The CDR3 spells CASSPTQGPRTYEQYF. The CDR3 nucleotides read TGTGCCAGCAGTCCCACTCAGGGGCCCCGTACCTACGAGCAGTACTTC.

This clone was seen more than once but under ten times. This CDR3 reads CASSPQAGFEPFF. The DNA of the CDR3 is TGTGCCAGCAGTCCACAAGCGGGATTTGAACCGTTCTTC. This chain joins TRBV12-3 or TRBV12-4 and TRBJ2-1, with 7 positions matching TRBD2. CDR3 size: 13 residues. V shed 5 bases and J 15 bases; nucleotides not matched to a gene: 13.

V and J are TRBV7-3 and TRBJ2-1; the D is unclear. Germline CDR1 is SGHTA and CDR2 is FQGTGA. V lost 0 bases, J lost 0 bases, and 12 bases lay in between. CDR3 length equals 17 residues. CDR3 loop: CASSLTRRLSSYNEQFF. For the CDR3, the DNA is TGTGCCAGCAGCTTAACGAGGCGCCTGAGCTCCTACAATGAGCAGTTCTTC.

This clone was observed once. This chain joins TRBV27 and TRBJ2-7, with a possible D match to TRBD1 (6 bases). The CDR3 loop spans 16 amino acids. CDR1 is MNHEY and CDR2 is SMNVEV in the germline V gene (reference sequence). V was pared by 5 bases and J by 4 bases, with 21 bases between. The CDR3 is CASSRVGTQLGYEQYF. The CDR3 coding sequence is TGTGCCAGCAGTCGAGTAGGGACACAACTAGGGTACGAGCAGTACTTC.

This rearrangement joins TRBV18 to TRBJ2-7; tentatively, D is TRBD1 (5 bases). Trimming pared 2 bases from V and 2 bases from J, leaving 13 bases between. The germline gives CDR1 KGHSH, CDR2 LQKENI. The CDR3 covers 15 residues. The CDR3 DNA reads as TGTGCCAGCTCACCATCTTCAGGGAACCCCTACGAGCAGTACTTC. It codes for CASSPSSGNPYEQYF.

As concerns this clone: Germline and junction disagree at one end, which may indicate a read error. CDR3 amino acids: CSASYGTGHFLAF. The DNA of the CDR3 is TGCAGTGCTAGTTACGGGACAGGGCATTTTCTCGCCTTC. V usage is TRBV20-1 and J usage is TRBJ1-2, with 9 positions matching TRBD1. Germline values: CDR1 DFQATT, CDR2 SNEGSKA (reference sequence). The CDR3 runs 13 residues.

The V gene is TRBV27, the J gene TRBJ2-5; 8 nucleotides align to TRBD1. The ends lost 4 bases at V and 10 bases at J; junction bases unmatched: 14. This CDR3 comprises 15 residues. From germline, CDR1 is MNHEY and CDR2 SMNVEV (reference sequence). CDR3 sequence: CASSSPGQARVGQYF. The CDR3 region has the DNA TGTGCCAGCAGTTCTCCGGGACAGGCCAGGGTGGGCCAGTACTTC.

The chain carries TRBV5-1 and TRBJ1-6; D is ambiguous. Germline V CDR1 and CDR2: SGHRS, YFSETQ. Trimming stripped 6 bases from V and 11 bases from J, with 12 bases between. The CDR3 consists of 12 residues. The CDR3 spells CASMGVKPPLHF. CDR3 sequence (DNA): TGCGCCAGCATGGGAGTAAAGCCACCCCTCCACTTT.

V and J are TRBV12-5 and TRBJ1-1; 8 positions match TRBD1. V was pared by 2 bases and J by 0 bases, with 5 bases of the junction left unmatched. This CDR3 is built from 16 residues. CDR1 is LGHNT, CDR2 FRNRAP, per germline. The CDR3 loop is CASGLFGQGLNTEAFF. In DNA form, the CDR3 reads TGTGCTAGTGGTTTGTTTGGACAGGGCTTGAACACTGAAGCTTTCTTT.

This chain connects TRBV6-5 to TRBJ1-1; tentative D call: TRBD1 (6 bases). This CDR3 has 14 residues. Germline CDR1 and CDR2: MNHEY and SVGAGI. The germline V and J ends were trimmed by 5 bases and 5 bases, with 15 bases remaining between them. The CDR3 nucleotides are TGTGCCAGCAGTCGTGACAGGTTCGGGACTGAAGCTTTCTTT. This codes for CASSRDRFGTEAFF.

The CDR3 reads CATGTSTDTQYF. In DNA form, the CDR3 reads TGTGCCACGGGGACTTCCACAGATACGCAGTATTTT. V and J are TRBV7-2 and TRBJ2-3, with D perhaps matching TRBD2 (6 bases). This CDR3 is 12 amino acids long. Trimming removed 10 bases from V and 2 bases from J, with 10 bases in between. Germline assignment: CDR1 SGHTA and CDR2 FQGNSA.

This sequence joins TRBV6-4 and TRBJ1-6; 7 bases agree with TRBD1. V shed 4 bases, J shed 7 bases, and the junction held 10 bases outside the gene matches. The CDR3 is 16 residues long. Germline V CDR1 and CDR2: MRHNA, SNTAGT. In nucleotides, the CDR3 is TGTGCCAGCAGTGCAAACCCGGGACAGAGAAATTCACCCCTCCACTTT. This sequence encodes CASSANPGQRNSPLHF.

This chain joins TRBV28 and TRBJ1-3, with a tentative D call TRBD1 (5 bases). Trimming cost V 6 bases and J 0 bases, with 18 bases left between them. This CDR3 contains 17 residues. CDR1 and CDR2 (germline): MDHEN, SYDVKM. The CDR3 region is CASSPTFGQGSGNTIYF. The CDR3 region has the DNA TGTGCCAGCAGCCCAACTTTTGGTCAGGGCTCTGGAAACACCATATATTTT.

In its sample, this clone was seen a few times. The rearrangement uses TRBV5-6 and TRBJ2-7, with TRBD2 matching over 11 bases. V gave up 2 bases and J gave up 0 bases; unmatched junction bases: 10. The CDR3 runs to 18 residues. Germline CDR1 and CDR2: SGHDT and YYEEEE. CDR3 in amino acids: CASSFKEIGLAGSYEQYF. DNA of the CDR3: TGTGCCAGCAGCTTTAAAGAAATCGGACTAGCGGGCTCCTACGAGCAGTACTTC.

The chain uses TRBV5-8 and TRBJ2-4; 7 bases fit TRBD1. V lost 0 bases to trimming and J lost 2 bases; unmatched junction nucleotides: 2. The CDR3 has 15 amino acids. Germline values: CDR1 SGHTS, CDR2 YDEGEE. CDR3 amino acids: CASSLEGQTKNIQYF. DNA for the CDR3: TGTGCCAGCAGCTTGGAGGGACAGACCAAAAACATTCAGTACTTC.